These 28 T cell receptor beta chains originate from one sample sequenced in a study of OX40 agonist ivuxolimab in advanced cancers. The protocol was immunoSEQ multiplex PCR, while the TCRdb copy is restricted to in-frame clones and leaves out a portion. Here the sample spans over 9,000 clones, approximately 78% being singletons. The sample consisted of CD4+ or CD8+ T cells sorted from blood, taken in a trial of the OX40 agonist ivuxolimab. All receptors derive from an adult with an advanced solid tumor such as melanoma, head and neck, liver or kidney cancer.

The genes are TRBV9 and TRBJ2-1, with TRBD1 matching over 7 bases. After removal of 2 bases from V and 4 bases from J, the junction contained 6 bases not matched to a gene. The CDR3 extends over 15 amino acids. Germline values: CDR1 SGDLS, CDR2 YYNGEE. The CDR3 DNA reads TGTGCCAGCAGCGTTACCGGGACAGTTTACAATGAGCAGTTCTTC. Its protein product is CASSVTGTVYNEQFF. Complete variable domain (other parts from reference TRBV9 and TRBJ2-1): DSGVTQTPKHLITATGQRVTLRCSPRSGDLSVYWYQQSLDQGLQFLIQYYNGEERAKGNILERFSAQQFPDLHSELNLSSLELGDSALYFCASSVTGTVYNEQFFGPGTRLTVL.

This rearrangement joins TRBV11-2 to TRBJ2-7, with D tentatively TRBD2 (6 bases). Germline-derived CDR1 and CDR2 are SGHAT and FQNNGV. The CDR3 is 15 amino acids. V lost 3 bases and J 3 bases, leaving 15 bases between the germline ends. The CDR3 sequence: CASSLSGVGVYEQYF. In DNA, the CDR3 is TGTGCCAGCAGCTTGTCGGGAGTCGGCGTCTACGAGCAGTACTTC.

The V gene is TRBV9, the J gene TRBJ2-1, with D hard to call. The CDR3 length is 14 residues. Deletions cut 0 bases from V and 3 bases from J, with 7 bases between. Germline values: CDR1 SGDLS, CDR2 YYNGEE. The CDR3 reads CASSVEGGYNEQFF. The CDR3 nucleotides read TGTGCCAGCAGCGTAGAGGGCGGCTACAATGAGCAGTTCTTC.

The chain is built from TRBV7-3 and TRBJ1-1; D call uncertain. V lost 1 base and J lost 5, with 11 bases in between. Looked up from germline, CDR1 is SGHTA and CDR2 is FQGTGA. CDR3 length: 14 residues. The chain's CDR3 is CASSLNAGSTEAFF. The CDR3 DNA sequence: TGTGCCAGCAGCTTAAACGCCGGGAGTACTGAAGCTTTCTTT.

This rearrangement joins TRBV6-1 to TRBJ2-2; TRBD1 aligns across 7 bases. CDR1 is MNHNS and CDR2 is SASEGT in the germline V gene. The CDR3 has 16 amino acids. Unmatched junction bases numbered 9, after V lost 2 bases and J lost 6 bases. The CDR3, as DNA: TGTGCCAGCAGTGAACGAGGGGGCATCGGTTCCGGGGAGCTGTTTTTT. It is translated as CASSERGGIGSGELFF.

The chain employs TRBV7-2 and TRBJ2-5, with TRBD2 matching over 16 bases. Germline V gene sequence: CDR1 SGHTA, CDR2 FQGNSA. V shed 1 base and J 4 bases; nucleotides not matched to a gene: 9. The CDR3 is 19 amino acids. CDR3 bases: TGTGCCAGCAGCTTAGTCCTGGGACTAGCGGGAGGGTCAGCAGAGACCCAGTACTTC. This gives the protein CASSLVLGLAGGSAETQYF. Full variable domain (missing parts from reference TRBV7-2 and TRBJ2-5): GAGVSQSPSNKVTEKGKDVELRCDPISGHTALYWYRQSLGQGLEFLIYFQGNSAPDKSGLPSDRFSAERTGGSVSTLTIQRTQQEDSAVYLCASSLVLGLAGGSAETQYFGPGTRLLVL.

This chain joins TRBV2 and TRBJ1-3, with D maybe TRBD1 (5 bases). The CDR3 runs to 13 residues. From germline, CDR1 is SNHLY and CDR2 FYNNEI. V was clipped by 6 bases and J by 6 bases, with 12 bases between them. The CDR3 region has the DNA TGTGCCAGCAGCGTCGGGACTCCAAACACCATATATTTT. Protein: CASSVGTPNTIYF. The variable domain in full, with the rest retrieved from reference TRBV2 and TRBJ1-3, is EPEVTQTPSHQVTQMGQEVILRCVPISNHLYFYWYRQILGQKVEFLVSFYNNEISEKSEIFDDQFSVERPDGSNFTLKIRSTKLEDSAMYFCASSVGTPNTIYFGEGSWLTVV.

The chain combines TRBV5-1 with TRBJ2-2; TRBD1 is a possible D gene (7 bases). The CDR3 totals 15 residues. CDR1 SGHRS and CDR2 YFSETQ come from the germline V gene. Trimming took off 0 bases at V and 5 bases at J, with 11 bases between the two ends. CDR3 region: CASSLVAGGTGELFF. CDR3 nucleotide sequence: TGCGCCAGCAGCTTGGTGGCAGGGGGGACCGGGGAGCTGTTTTTT.

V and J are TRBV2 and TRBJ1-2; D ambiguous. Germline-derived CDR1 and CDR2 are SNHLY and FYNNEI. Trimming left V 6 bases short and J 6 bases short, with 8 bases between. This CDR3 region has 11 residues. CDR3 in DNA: TGTGCCAGCAGGGGGATGGATGGCTACACCTTC. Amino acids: CASRGMDGYTF.

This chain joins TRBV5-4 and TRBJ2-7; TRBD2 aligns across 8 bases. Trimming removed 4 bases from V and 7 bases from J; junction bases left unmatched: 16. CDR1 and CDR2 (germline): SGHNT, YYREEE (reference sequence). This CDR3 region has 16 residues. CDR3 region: CASSPSDGGALREQYF. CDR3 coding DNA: TGTGCCAGCAGCCCTAGTGACGGGGGGGCCTTGAGGGAGCAGTACTTC.

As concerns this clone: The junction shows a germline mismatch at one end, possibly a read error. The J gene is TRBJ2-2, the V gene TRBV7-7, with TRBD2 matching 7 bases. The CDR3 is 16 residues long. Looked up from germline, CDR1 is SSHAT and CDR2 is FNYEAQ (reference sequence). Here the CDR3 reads CASSPGLGGYTGELFF. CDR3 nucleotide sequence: TGTGCTAGCAGCCCCGGACTAGGAGGGTACACCGGGGAGCTGTTTTTT.

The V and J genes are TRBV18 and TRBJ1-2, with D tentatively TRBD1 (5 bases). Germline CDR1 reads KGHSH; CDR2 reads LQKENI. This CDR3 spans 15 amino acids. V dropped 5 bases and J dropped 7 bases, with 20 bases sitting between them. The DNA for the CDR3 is TGTGCCAGCTCAACGGACAATTACCCCCCTATTGGCTACACCTTC. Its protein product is CASSTDNYPPIGYTF.

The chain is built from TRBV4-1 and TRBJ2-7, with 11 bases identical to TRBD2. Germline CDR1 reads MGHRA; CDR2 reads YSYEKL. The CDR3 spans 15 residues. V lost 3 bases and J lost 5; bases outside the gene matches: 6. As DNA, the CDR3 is TGCGCCAGCAGCCACCGAGCGACTAGCGGGGACGAGCAGTACTTC. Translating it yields CASSHRATSGDEQYF.

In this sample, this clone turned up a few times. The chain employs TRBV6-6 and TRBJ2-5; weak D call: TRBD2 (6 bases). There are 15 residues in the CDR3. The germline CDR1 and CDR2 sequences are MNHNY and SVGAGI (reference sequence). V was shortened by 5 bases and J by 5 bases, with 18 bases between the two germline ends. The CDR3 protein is CASSGSLEGWETQYF. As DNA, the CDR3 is TGTGCCAGCAGTGGTTCTCTGGAGGGGTGGGAGACCCAGTACTTC.

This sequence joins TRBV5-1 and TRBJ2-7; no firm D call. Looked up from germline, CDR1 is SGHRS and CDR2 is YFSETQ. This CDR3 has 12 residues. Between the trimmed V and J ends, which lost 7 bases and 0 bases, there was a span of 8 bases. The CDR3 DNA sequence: TGCGCCAGCTCCCTAAGCTCCTACGAGCAGTACTTC. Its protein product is CASSLSSYEQYF.

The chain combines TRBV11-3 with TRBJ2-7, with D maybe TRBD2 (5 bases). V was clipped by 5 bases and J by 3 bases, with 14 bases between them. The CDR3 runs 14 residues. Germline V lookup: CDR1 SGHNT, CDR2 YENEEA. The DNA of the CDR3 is TGTGCCAGCAGCCTGGGGAGTAGAAACTACGAGCAGTACTTC. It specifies CASSLGSRNYEQYF.

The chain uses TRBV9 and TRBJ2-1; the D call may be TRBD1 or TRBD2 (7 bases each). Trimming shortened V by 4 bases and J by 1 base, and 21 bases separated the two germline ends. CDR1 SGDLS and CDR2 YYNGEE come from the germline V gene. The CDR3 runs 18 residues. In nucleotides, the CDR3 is TGTGCCAGCAGCCAGGGGGAGGCGGGGGCCCTTTCCTACAATGAGCAGTTCTTC. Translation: CASSQGEAGALSYNEQFF.

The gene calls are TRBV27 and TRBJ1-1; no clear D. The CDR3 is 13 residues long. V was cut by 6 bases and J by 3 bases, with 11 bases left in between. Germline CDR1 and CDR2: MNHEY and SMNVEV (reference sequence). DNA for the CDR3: TGTGCCAGCAGGCCGGGGTGGGACACTGAAGCTTTCTTT. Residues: CASRPGWDTEAFF.

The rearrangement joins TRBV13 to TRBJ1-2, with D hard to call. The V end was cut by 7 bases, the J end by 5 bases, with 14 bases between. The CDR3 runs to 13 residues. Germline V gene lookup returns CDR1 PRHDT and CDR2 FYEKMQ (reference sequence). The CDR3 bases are TGTGCCAGCAACGGGGTTAGGGAGTATGGCTACACCTTC. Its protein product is CASNGVREYGYTF.

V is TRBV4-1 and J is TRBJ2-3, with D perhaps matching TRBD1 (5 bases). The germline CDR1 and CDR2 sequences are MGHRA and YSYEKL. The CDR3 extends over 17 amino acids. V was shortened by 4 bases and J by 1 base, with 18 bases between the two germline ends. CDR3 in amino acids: CASSPSPGYVGTDTQYF. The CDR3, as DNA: TGCGCCAGCAGCCCATCACCAGGGTATGTAGGCACAGATACGCAGTATTTT.

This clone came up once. The CDR3 DNA sequence: TGTGCCAGCAGCCTCGGGACTTACAATGAGCAGTTCTTC. Its protein product is CASSLGTYNEQFF. The J gene is TRBJ2-1, the V gene TRBV11-3, with a tentative D call TRBD2 (6 bases). Trimming shortened V by 5 bases and J by 4 bases, and 9 bases separated the two germline ends. Germline loops: CDR1 SGHNT, CDR2 YENEEA. CDR3 length: 13 residues.

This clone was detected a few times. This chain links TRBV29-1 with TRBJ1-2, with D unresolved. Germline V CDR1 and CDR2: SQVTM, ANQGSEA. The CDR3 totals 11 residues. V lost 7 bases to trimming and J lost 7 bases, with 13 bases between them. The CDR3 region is CSALDRGGYTF. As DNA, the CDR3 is TGCAGCGCTCTCGATCGGGGTGGCTACACCTTC.

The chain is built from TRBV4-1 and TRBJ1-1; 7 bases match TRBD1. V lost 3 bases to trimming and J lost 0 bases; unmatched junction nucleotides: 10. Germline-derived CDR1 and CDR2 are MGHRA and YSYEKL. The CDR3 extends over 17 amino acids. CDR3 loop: CASSQIPSTGVNTEAFF. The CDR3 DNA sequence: TGCGCCAGCAGCCAGATCCCTTCCACAGGGGTGAACACTGAAGCTTTCTTT.

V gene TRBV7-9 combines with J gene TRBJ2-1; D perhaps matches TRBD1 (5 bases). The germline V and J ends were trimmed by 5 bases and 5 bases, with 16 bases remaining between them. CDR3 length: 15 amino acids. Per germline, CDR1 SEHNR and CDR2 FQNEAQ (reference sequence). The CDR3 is CASSPPARVHNEQFF. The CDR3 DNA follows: TGTGCCAGCAGCCCTCCGGCCAGGGTCCACAATGAGCAGTTCTTC.

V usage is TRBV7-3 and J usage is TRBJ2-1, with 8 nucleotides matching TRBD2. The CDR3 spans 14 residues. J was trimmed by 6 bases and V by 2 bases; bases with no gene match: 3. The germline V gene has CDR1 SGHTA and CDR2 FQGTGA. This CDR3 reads CASSLGSGGNEQFF. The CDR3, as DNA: TGTGCCAGCAGCTTAGGGAGCGGGGGCAATGAGCAGTTCTTC. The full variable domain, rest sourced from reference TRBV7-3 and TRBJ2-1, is GAGVSQTPSNKVTEKGKYVELRCDPISGHTALYWYRQSLGQGPEFLIYFQGTGAADDSGLPNDRFFAVRPEGSVSTLKIQRTERGDSAVYLCASSLGSGGNEQFFGPGTRLTVL.

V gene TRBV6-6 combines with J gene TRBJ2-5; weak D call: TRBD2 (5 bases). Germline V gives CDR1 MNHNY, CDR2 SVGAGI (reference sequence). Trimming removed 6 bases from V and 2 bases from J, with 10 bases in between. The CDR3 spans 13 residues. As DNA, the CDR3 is TGTGCCAGCAGCCCCCGCGGGCAAGAGACCCAGTACTTC. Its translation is CASSPRGQETQYF.

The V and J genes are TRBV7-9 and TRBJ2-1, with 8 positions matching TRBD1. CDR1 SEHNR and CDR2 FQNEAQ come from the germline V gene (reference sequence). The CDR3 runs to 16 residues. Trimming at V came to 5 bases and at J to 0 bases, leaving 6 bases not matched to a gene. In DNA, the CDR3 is TGTGCCAGCAGCCCTTGGACAGGGAACTCCTACAATGAGCAGTTCTTC. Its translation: CASSPWTGNSYNEQFF.

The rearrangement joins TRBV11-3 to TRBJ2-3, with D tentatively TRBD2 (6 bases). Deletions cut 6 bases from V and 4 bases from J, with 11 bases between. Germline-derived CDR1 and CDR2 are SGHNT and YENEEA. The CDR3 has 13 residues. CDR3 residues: CASSDRLADTQYF. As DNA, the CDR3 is TGTGCCAGCAGTGACCGACTAGCAGATACGCAGTATTTT.